This TCR beta chain was captured by sequencing in a study of T cells after yellow fever vaccination. For the study at large: Those fractions that held only low numbers of cells were prepared using the SMART-Seq v4 Ultra Low Input RNA kit.

It was through 5'RACE template switching that TCR cDNA was made, with a universal primer site and UMIs added. TCRdb fed the 5' RACE reads into MiXCR, producing one record per CDR3 protein. This table holds about 340,000 distinct CDR3 sequences, roughly 8.7% found once. Notes on this clonotype: Its antigen is unidentified.

CDR1 SGHRS and CDR2 YFSETQ come from the germline V gene. Between the trimmed V and J ends, which lost 3 bases and 6 bases, there was a span of 10 bases. CDR3 length: 13 amino acids. Study-wide findings and caveats: The study noted that FACS-sorted repertoires could contain abundant clonotypes contaminating from the bulk population. Clonotype sharing between CD4 and CD8 compartments was small.

This chain uses TRBV5-1 with TRBJ2-1; D possibly corresponds to TRBD2 (6 bases). This TCR was recovered from a man aged 18 to 35 who received the YFV17D yellow fever vaccine. The sequencing used PBMCs, collected on the day of the first yellow fever vaccination. Written as DNA, the CDR3 is TGCGCCAGCAGCTGGGGGGAAGCCAATGAGCAGTTCTTC. Encoded protein: CASSWGEANEQFF. The variable domain in full, with the rest retrieved from reference TRBV5-1 and TRBJ2-1, is KAGVTQTPRYLIKTRGQQVTLSCSPISGHRSVSWYQQTPGQGLQFLFEYFSETQRNKGNFPGRFSGRQFSNSRSEMNVSTLELGDSALYLCASSWGEANEQFFGPGTRLTVL.